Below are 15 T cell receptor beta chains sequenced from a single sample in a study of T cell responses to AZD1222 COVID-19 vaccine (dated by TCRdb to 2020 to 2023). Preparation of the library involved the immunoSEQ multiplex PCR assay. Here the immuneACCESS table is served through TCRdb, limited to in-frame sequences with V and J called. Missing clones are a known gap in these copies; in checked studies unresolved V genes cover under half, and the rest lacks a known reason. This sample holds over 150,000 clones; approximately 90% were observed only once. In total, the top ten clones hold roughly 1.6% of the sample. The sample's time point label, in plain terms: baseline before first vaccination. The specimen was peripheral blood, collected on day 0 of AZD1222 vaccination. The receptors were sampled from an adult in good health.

The CDR3 sequence: CASSVSTAFIYGYTF. DNA for the CDR3: TGTGCCAGCAGCGTATCTACAGCTTTCATCTATGGCTACACCTTC. V and J are TRBV9 and TRBJ1-2; D unresolved. The V end was cut by 1 base, the J end by 4 bases, with 14 bases between. Germline-derived CDR1 and CDR2 are SGDLS and YYNGEE. The CDR3 runs to 15 residues.

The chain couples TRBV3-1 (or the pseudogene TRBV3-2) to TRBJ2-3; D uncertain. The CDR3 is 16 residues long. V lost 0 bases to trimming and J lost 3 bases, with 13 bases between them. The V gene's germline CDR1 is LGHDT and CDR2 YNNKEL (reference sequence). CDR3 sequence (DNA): TGTGCCAGCAGCCAAGATGTGGGAACAGCAACAGATACGCAGTATTTT. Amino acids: CASSQDVGTATDTQYF.

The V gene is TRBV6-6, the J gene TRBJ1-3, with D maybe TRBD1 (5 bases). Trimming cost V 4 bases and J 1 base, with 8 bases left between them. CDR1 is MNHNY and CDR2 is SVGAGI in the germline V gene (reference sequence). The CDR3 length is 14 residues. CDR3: CASSSGVSGNTIYF. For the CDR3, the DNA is TGTGCCAGCAGTTCGGGGGTTTCTGGAAACACCATATATTTT.

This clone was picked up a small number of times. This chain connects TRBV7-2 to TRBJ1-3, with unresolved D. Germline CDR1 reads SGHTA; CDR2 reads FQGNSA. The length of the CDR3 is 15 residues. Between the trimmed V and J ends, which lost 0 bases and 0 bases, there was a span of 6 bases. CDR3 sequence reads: CASSLATDSGNTIYF. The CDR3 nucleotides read TGTGCCAGCAGCTTAGCGACTGACTCTGGAAACACCATATATTTT.

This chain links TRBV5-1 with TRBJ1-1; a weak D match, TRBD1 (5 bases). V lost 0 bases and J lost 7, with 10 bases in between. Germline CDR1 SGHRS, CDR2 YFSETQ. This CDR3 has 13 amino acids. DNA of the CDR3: TGCGCCAGCAGCTTGGCCGGGCAGGGTGAAGCTTTCTTT. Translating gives CASSLAGQGEAFF.

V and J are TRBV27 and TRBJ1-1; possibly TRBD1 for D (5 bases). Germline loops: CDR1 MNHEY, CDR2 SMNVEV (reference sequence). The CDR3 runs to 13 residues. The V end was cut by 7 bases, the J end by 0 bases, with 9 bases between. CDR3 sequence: CASTTGLNTEAFF. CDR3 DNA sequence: TGTGCCAGCACTACAGGTTTGAACACTGAAGCTTTCTTT.

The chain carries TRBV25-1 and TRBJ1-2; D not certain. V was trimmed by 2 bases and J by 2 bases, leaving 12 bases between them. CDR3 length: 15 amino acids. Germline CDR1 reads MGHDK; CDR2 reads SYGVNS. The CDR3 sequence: CASSEVGGRNYGYTF. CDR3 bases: TGTGCCAGCAGTGAAGTCGGAGGGAGGAACTATGGCTACACCTTC.

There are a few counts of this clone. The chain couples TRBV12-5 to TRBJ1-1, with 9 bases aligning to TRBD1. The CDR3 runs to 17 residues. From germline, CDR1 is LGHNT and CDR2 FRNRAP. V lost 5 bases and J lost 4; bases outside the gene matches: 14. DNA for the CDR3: TGTGCTAGTGGTGCACAACCATCGACAGGGGGTCTCACTGAAGCTTTCTTT. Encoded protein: CASGAQPSTGGLTEAFF.

This CDR3 reads CASSIAATVRSRPYGYTF. CDR3 DNA: TGTGCCAGTAGTATAGCGGCGACAGTCCGTTCGCGTCCCTATGGCTACACCTTC. This chain joins TRBV19 and TRBJ1-2; D perhaps matches TRBD1 (5 bases). The CDR3 loop spans 18 amino acids. The V and J ends lost 1 base and 4 bases respectively, with 22 bases between them. Germline CDR1 LNHDA, CDR2 SQIVND (reference sequence).

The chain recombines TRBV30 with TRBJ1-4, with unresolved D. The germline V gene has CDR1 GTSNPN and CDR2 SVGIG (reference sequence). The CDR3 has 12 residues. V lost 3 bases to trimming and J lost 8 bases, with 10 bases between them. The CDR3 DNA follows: TGTGCCTGGAGCCTAACTAGGGAAAAACTGTTTTTT. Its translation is CAWSLTREKLFF.

CDR3 protein: CASSLGGHTEAFF. The CDR3 nucleotides read TGTGCCAGCAGTTTAGGGGGTCACACTGAAGCTTTCTTT. This sequence joins TRBV6-5 and TRBJ1-1, with a possible D match to TRBD1 (6 bases). This CDR3 has 13 residues. Trimming shortened V by 4 bases and J by 3 bases, and 9 bases separated the two germline ends. CDR1 MNHEY and CDR2 SVGAGI come from the germline V gene.

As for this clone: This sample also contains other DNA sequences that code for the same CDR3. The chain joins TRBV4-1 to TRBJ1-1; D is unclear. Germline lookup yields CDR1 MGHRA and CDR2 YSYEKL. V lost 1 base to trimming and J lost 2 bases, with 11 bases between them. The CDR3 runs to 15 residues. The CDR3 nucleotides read TGCGCCAGCAGCCAAGTTCGGGCAGGAAACACTGAAGCTTTCTTT. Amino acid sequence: CASSQVRAGNTEAFF.

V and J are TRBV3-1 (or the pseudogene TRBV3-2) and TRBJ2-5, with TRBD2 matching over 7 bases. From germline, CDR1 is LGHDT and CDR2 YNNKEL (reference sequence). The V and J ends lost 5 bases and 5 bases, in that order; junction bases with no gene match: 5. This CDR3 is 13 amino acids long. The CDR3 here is CASSSRGTETQYF. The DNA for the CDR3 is TGTGCCAGCAGCTCGCGGGGGACGGAGACCCAGTACTTC.

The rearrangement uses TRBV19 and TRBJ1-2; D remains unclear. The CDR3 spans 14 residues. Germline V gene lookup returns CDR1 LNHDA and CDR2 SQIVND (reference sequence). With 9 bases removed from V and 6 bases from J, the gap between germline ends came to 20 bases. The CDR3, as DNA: TGTGCCAGCAGAGAACGGGCCACTCGAAATGGCTACACCTTC. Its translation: CASRERATRNGYTF. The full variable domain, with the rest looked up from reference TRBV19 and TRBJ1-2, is DGGITQSPKYLFRKEGQNVTLSCEQNLNHDAMYWYRQDPGQGLRLIYYSQIVNDFQKGDIAEGYSVSREKKESFPLTVTSAQKNPTAFYLCASRERATRNGYTFGSGTRLTVV.

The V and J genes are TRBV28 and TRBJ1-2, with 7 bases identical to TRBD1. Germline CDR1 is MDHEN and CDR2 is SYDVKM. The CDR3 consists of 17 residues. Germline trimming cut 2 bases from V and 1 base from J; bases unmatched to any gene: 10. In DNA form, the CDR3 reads TGTGCCAGCAGTTTACCCCCCTGGGCAGGGGGTAACTATGGCTACACCTTC. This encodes CASSLPPWAGGNYGYTF.